The next 17 T cell receptor beta chains were all read from a single sample in a study of identifying expanded T cells in peripheral blood. TCRdb keeps only in-frame clones here, not all; method: immunoSEQ multiplex PCR. The sample consists of about 97,000 clones, around nine tenths of them appearing once. Sequencing used blood. The receptors come from a person aged 18 to 69 in good health.

This chain joins TRBV7-2 and TRBJ2-7; no firm D call. Deletions cut 1 base from V and 6 bases from J, with 13 bases between. This CDR3 contains 14 residues. Germline V gene sequence: CDR1 SGHTA, CDR2 FQGNSA. This CDR3 reads CASSLGLSFSEQYF. For the CDR3, the DNA is TGTGCCAGCAGCTTAGGTCTTAGTTTCTCCGAGCAGTACTTC.

This clone occurred once. The gene calls are TRBV7-2 and TRBJ1-1; weak D call: TRBD1 (5 bases). CDR1 and CDR2 from the germline V gene are SGHTA and FQGNSA. This CDR3 comprises 13 residues. Between the trimmed V and J ends, which lost 3 bases and 1 base, there was a span of 6 bases. The DNA for the CDR3 is TGTGCCAGCAGCTTCCAGGGGAACACTGAAGCTTTCTTT. Amino acids: CASSFQGNTEAFF.

This clone was detected a few times. The chain employs TRBV27 and TRBJ1-2; D uncertain. The CDR3 is made up of 14 amino acids. Germline V gene lookup returns CDR1 MNHEY and CDR2 SMNVEV (reference sequence). V was pared by 6 bases and J by 2 bases, with 13 bases between. CDR3 nucleotides: TGTGCCAGCAGCCTCGGGATTCTAAACTATGGCTACACCTTC. It specifies CASSLGILNYGYTF.

The chain couples TRBV6-4 to TRBJ1-2; D perhaps matches TRBD1 (5 bases). V was pared by 2 bases and J by 0 bases, with 10 bases between. The germline CDR1 and CDR2 sequences are MRHNA and SNTAGT. This CDR3 spans 15 amino acids. CDR3 sequence (DNA): TGTGCCAGCAGTGACCCTCCGGGGCCTAACTATGGCTACACCTTC. It translates to CASSDPPGPNYGYTF.

The genes are TRBV7-9 and TRBJ1-2; no reliable D call. The CDR3 runs 14 residues. Trimming shortened V by 0 bases and J by 1 base, and 6 bases separated the two germline ends. From germline, CDR1 is SEHNR and CDR2 FQNEAQ (reference sequence). The chain's CDR3 is CASSLAGNNYGYTF. CDR3 nucleotide sequence: TGTGCCAGCAGCTTAGCCGGCAATAACTATGGCTACACCTTC. Based on the CDR3 plus reference TRBV7-9 and TRBJ1-2, the full variable domain is DTGVSQNPRHKITKRGQNVTFRCDPISEHNRLYWYRQTLGQGPEFLTYFQNEAQLEKSRLLSDRFSAERPKGSFSTLEIQRTEQGDSAMYLCASSLAGNNYGYTFGSGTRLTVV.

This sequence joins TRBV4-1 and TRBJ2-6, with D possibly TRBD1 on 5 matching bases. The CDR3 has 17 amino acids. Germline V gene sequence: CDR1 MGHRA, CDR2 YSYEKL. V was cut by 1 base and J by 0 bases, with 10 bases left in between. CDR3 sequence: CASSQVPGPSGANVLTF. The DNA of the CDR3 is TGCGCCAGCAGCCAAGTTCCAGGGCCCTCTGGGGCCAACGTCCTGACTTTC.

This sequence joins TRBV9 and TRBJ2-3; 8 bases map to TRBD1. The CDR3 runs 15 residues. J was trimmed by 3 bases and V by 3 bases; bases with no gene match: 6. CDR1 SGDLS and CDR2 YYNGEE come from the germline V gene. This chain's CDR3 is CASSAQGVGTDTQYF. Written as DNA, the CDR3 is TGTGCCAGCAGCGCACAGGGGGTAGGGACAGATACGCAGTATTTT.

The V call is TRBV4-2, the J call TRBJ2-3, with TRBD1 matching 7 bases. The V segment lost 7 bases and the J segment 2 bases; nucleotides outside the gene matches: 0. There are 12 residues in the CDR3. Germline CDR1 is LGHNA and CDR2 is YNFKEQ. The DNA of the CDR3 is TGTGCCAGCAAGGGGGCCACAGATACGCAGTATTTT. This codes for CASKGATDTQYF.

The rearrangement uses TRBV11-2 and TRBJ2-2; the D is unclear. Trimming cost V 5 bases and J 7 bases, with 2 bases left between them. The CDR3 has 10 amino acids. The germline gives CDR1 SGHAT, CDR2 FQNNGV. The CDR3 sequence is CASSLGELFF. The CDR3 nucleotides read TGTGCCAGCAGCCTCGGGGAGCTGTTTTTT.

The chain uses TRBV27 and TRBJ1-2; a possible D gene is TRBD1 (5 bases). The V end was cut by 5 bases, the J end by 8 bases, with 18 bases between. The V gene's germline CDR1 is MNHEY and CDR2 SMNVEV (reference sequence). The CDR3 has 14 amino acids. The CDR3 coding sequence is TGTGCCAGCAGTGCAACAGGTTACGGGGGGGGCTACACCTTC. Amino acid sequence: CASSATGYGGGYTF.

This chain connects TRBV27 to TRBJ1-1, with D tentatively TRBD1 (5 bases). Germline V gene data show CDR1 as MNHEY and CDR2 as SMNVEV (reference sequence). The CDR3 spans 15 residues. V was trimmed by 1 base and J by 5 bases, leaving 14 bases between them. The CDR3 bases are TGTGCCAGCAGTTTATTCGGGACGCCGGGGACTGAAGCTTTCTTT. Amino acid sequence: CASSLFGTPGTEAFF.

This chain links TRBV9 with TRBJ2-5, with D tentatively TRBD1 (5 bases). The CDR3 is 15 amino acids. Germline-derived CDR1 and CDR2 are SGDLS and YYNGEE. V dropped 4 bases and J dropped 3 bases, with 16 bases sitting between them. CDR3 region: CASSPQGSKKETQYF. The CDR3 DNA is TGTGCCAGCAGCCCCCAGGGAAGCAAGAAAGAGACCCAGTACTTC.

This clone was seen once. The rearrangement uses TRBV6-5 and TRBJ1-5; D gene uncertain. Deletions cut 0 bases from V and 9 bases from J, with 15 bases between. CDR3 length: 15 amino acids. Germline V gene data show CDR1 as MNHEY and CDR2 as SVGAGI. The CDR3 DNA follows: TGTGCCAGCAGTTACTCGTCGACCGAAGGGCGGCCCCAGCATTTT. Its protein is CASSYSSTEGRPQHF.

The CDR3 coding sequence is TGTGCCAGTAGTCCAGGACTAAGCGGGGAAGGAGATACGCAGTATTTT. Translating gives CASSPGLSGEGDTQYF. The chain has TRBV19 and TRBJ2-3; 7 bases are shared with TRBD2. Germline V CDR1 and CDR2: LNHDA, SQIVND (reference sequence). V lost 5 bases to trimming and J lost 5 bases; unmatched junction nucleotides: 13. This CDR3 region has 16 residues.

A few counts support this clone. The chain is built from TRBV6-5 and TRBJ1-6, with a weak D call TRBD1 (5 bases). V lost 2 bases to trimming and J lost 9 bases, with 11 bases between them. The CDR3 runs to 14 residues. Germline-derived CDR1 and CDR2 are MNHEY and SVGAGI. CDR3 sequence: CASSYRGWGSPLHF. The CDR3 DNA sequence: TGTGCCAGCAGTTACCGGGGCTGGGGTTCACCCCTCCACTTT.

The chain combines TRBV6-1 with TRBJ2-7, with D perhaps TRBD1 (6 bases). The V end was cut by 4 bases, the J end by 4 bases, with 14 bases between. CDR3 length: 14 amino acids. The germline V gene has CDR1 MNHNS and CDR2 SASEGT. CDR3 nucleotide sequence: TGTGCCAGCAGTGGGAGACAGGTGAAGTACGAGCAGTACTTC. Protein: CASSGRQVKYEQYF.

V usage is TRBV28 and J usage is TRBJ2-5; 7 nucleotides align to TRBD2. The CDR3 runs to 14 residues. Germline V gives CDR1 MDHEN, CDR2 SYDVKM. The V gene end was trimmed by 5 bases and the J gene end by 2 bases; junction bases not matched to a gene: 5. CDR3 coding DNA: TGTGCCAGCAGTGTACCGGGACTACAAGAGACCCAGTACTTC. It is translated as CASSVPGLQETQYF.